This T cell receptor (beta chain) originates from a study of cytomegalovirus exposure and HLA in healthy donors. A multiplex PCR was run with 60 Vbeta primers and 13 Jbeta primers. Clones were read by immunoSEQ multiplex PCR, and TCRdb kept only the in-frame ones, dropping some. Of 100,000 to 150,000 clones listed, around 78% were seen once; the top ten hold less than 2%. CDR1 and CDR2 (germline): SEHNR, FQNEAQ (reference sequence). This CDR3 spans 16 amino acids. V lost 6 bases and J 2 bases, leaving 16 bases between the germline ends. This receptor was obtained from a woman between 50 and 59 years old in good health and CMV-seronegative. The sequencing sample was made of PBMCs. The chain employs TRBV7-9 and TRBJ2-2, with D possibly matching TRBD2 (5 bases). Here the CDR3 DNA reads TGTGCCAGCAGTCCCTTTGGAGGAGATAACACCGGGGAGCTGTTTTTT. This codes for CASSPFGGDNTGELFF.